Given below is one TCR beta chain in context. What antigen it recognizes has not been identified. No per-base quality is available; no much larger clone lies one base away. The record originates from a study of OX40 agonist ivuxolimab in advanced cancers. About the investigation overall: Ivuxolimab was a fully human IgG2 agonistic monoclonal antibody targeting the costimulatory receptor OX40 (CD134). Intravenous ivuxolimab was administered to patients every 2 weeks at six dose levels: 0.01, 0.1, 0.3, 1.5, 3 and 10 mg/kg. Of the 50 to 55 patients in dose escalation, some 19 had hepatocellular carcinoma, some 15 had melanoma, 9 had renal cell carcinoma and 9 had head and neck cancer. In the dose-escalation cohort, approximately 82% of patients were male, and the mean age was 60 years with a range of about 20 to 90. Patients were allowed to have had prior anti-PD-1, anti-PD-L1 or anti-CTLA-4 therapy, and roughly 40% of the dose-escalation patients had previously received checkpoint inhibitors. Peripheral TCRbeta sequencing aimed to test whether ivuxolimab altered TCR sequence diversity and caused clonal T-cell expansion. The monotherapy dose-escalation portion (N of about 49 patients) of the phase I ivuxolimab trial is reported in the paper. Partial responses were achieved by three dose-escalation patients, of whom one had hepatocellular carcinoma and two had cutaneous melanoma.

Overall study results and their limits: After ivuxolimab, CD8+ T cells had more expanded clones than CD4+ T cells on average. Which antigens the clonally expanded peripheral T cells were specific for was not determined. Low levels of normalized T-cell clonal expansion were also seen in some nonresponding patients. Partial responders in the 0.1-3.0 mg/kg groups had among the lowest normalized peripheral clonal expansion, especially among CD8+ T cells. At doses of 0.1 to 3.0 mg/kg, clonal expansion of both CD4+ and CD8+ T cells in blood was seen between baseline and week 6.

Genomic DNA was extracted from sorted cells for sequencing of the TCRbeta CDR3 region. The immunoSEQ Assay was used to sequence the TCRbeta CDR3 regions. Drawn from immuneACCESS, this table holds only the in-frame rearrangements with V and J called that TCRdb kept. Clones are partly lost; checked studies trace under half to an unresolved V gene and leave the rest unexplained. Recorded for this sample are nearly 60,000 clones; 75% to 90% of them occurred a single time. The top ten constitute 0.7% to 0.8% of the sample. The trial excluded patients who had a history of autoimmune disease or were on systemic immunosuppression. Peripheral blood for TCR sequencing was collected from all dose cohorts at baseline, on cycle 4 day 1, and on cycle 7 day 1. The samples were taken from a phase I, first-in-human, multicenter, open-label dose-escalation trial of ivuxolimab. Adults with locally advanced or metastatic head and neck squamous cell, hepatocellular, melanoma or renal cell carcinoma were enrolled in the trial. CD4+ and CD8+ T cells were sorted separately from peripheral blood before TCR sequencing.

From the cysteine through the phenylalanine, the CDR3 covers 15 amino acids. Here the CDR3 DNA is all that survives: 45 bases in frame from base 1. The junction shows trimming of 6 bases on V and 1 base on J, plus 14 bases between the germline ends. CDR1 SGHTA and CDR2 FQGNSA are derived from the germline V gene. Sequences were derived from CD4+ or CD8+ T cells sorted from blood, sampled in a trial of the OX40 agonist ivuxolimab. The chain joins TRBV7-2 to TRBJ2-3; the best D guess is TRBD1, with 6 bases matching. This sequence originates from an adult with an advanced solid tumor such as melanoma, head and neck, liver or kidney cancer. The CDR3 loop reads CASRPTGMGTDTQYF. The DNA reads as follows: TGTGCCAGCAGGCCAACAGGGATGGGCACAGATACGCAGTATTTT.